Listed below are T cell receptor beta chains from one sample, sequenced in a study of cytomegalovirus exposure and HLA in healthy donors. Here immunoSEQ multiplex PCR was the method, and the copy in TCRdb shows in-frame clones only, minus some. The repertoire holds 30,000 or so clones, with about 60% as singletons. The sample comprised PBMCs. The origin of the receptors is a man aged 50 to 59 in good health and CMV-seropositive. CDR3s include the opening cysteine and the closing phenylalanine or tryptophan. A D gene is named only where the DNA matches it firmly. Some rows mark clone size as missing; the rest say once, few, many or name a class of expanded clone.

D,size,J,V,DNA,CDR3
NA,NA,TRBJ2-7,TRBV27,TGTGCCAGCAGTCGGGAGTCGGGTCGGGAGCAGTACTTC,CASSRESGREQYF
NA,NA,TRBJ2-5,TRBV6-1,TGTGCCAGCAGTGAAGGGGGGGGGCTTCAAGAGACCCAGTACTTC,CASSEGGGLQETQYF
NA,NA,TRBJ1-1,TRBV6-1,TGTGCCAGCAGTACCCGGGACACTTACACTGAAGCTTTCTTT,CASSTRDTYTEAFF
NA,once,TRBJ2-7,TRBV9,TGTGCCAGCAGCGTAGCTGGCATTCCCTACGAGCAGTACTTC,CASSVAGIPYEQYF
TRBD2,once,TRBJ2-1,TRBV30,TGTGCCTGGAGTGTCTGGGGAAGTTTAGCGGGAGATGGTAATGAGCAGTTCTTC,CAWSVWGSLAGDGNEQFF
TRBD2,NA,TRBJ2-2,TRBV4-1,TGCGCCAGCAGCCAACTAGCGGGGGGGCCCGGGGAGCTGTTTTTT,CASSQLAGGPGELFF
NA,NA,TRBJ1-1,TRBV5-4,TGTGCCAGCAGCTCGTACACTGAAGCTTTCTTT,CASSSYTEAFF
NA,NA,TRBJ2-3,TRBV6-6,TGTGCCAGCACCTTTATACAGAGCACAGATACGCAGTATTTT,CASTFIQSTDTQYF
NA,NA,TRBJ2-3,TRBV5-1,TGCGCCAGCAGCCCGACGGGGGATACAGATACGCAGTATTTT,CASSPTGDTDTQYF
TRBD1,once,TRBJ2-7,TRBV7-8,TGTGCCAGCAGCTCCCTGACAGGGTACGGGACGGGAGAGCAGTACTTC,CASSSLTGYGTGEQYF
TRBD1,few,TRBJ1-2,TRBV30,TGTGTCGGACAGGGGGGTAACTATGGCTACACCTTC,CVGQGGNYGYTF
TRBD2,NA,TRBJ2-7,TRBV28,TGTGCCAGCAAGGACGGAGCGGGGGTGTCCGAGCAGTACTTC,CASKDGAGVSEQYF
TRBD2,NA,TRBJ2-7,TRBV28,TGTGCCAGCAGTTGGAAACTAGCGGGAGTGGGCGAGCAGTACTTC,CASSWKLAGVGEQYF
TRBD1,NA,TRBJ1-5,TRBV30,TGTGCCTGGAGTGCCCGCGGGACAGGGGAACAGCCCCAGCATTTT,CAWSARGTGEQPQHF
TRBD1,NA,TRBJ1-1,TRBV6-4,TGTGCCAGCAGTCCCAGGGGGGAGAACACTGAAGCTTTCTTT,CASSPRGENTEAFF
NA,NA,TRBJ2-4,TRBV7-8,TGTGCCAGCAGCTCCGGACAGTCCTTAGCCAAAAACATTCAGTACTTC,CASSSGQSLAKNIQYF
TRBD1,few,TRBJ1-2,TRBV30,TGTGCCTGGAGCCTCGGGACAGGGTGGGGCTATGGCTACACCTTC,CAWSLGTGWGYGYTF
TRBD2,NA,TRBJ2-3,TRBV4-1,TGCGCCAGCAGCCAAGGAGGAGCGGGGGGAGGGACAGATACGCAGTATTTT,CASSQGGAGGGTDTQYF
NA,NA,TRBJ1-1,TRBV29-1,TGCAGCGTTTTTCGACCGGTGACAGCAAACACTGAAGCTTTCTTT,CSVFRPVTANTEAFF
TRBD2,few,TRBJ2-5,TRBV9,TGTGCCAGCAGCACCACTAGCGGGGGGTACCCAGAGACCCAGTACTTC,CASSTTSGGYPETQYF
NA,few,TRBJ1-1,TRBV11-1,TGTGCCAGCAGCAAGGGGGAGAACACTGAAGCTTTCTTT,CASSKGENTEAFF
NA,few,TRBJ1-5,TRBV18,TGTGCCAGCTCACCGCTCGGTCAGCCCCAGCATTTT,CASSPLGQPQHF